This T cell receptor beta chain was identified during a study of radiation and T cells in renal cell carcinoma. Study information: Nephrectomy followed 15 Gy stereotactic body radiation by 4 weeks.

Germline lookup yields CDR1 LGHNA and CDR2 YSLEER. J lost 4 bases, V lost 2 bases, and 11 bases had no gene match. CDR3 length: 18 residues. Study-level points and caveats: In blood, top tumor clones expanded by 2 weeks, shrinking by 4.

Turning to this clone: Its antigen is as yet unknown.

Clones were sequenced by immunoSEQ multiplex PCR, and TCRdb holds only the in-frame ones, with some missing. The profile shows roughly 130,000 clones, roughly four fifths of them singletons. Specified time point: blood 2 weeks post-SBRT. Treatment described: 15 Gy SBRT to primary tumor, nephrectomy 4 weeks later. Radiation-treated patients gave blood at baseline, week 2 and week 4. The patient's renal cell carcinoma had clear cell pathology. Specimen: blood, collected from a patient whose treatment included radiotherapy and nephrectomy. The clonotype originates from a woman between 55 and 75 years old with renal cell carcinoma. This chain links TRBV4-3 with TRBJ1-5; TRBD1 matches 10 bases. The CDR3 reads CASSQPIRDRGFNQPQHF. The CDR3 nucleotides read TGCGCCAGCAGCCAACCTATCCGGGACAGGGGTTTTAATCAGCCCCAGCATTTT.